Sequencing of this T cell receptor (beta chain) was carried out in a study of T cell repertoires in cytomegalovirus infection. This CDR3 is 13 amino acids long. Germline CDR1 is MNHNY and CDR2 is SVGAGI (reference sequence). V was clipped by 5 bases and J by 1 base, with 8 bases between them. MiXCR, run by TCRdb on the reads, gives a single entry per CDR3 protein. The sample records some 150,000 distinct CDR3 sequences, approximately 5.9% being singletons. This clonotype was counted only a few times. The clonotype was recovered from a human donor in good health (CMV status not recorded). Some clones in this sample may be carry-over from other donors' samples. The rearrangement links TRBV6-6 to TRBJ1-1; no definite D call. The sequenced sample was PBMCs. The CDR3 loop reads CASSPFPNTEAFF. CDR3 DNA sequence: TGTGCCAGCAGTCCCTTTCCGAACACTGAAGCTTTCTTT.